Listed below are T cell receptor beta chains from one sample, sequenced in a study of PD-1 blockade in mismatch repair-deficient tumors. Data came from immunoSEQ multiplex PCR; TCRdb stores just in-frame clones and leaves some out. The top ten clones hold 4% to 6% of a sample with more than 90,000 clones, around 80% of them seen once. The sequencing used peripheral blood, collected approximately 60 weeks after starting pembrolizumab. The receptors come from an adult with mismatch repair-deficient cancer. Both conserved end residues are part of each CDR3. D genes are given only for firm matches. Clone size is stated in some rows and not others, as once, few, many or a class when expanded.

J gene: TRBJ2-5; V gene: TRBV5-4; D gene: TRBD2; clone size: .; CDR3 protein: CASSHKRGGQETQYF; CDR3 DNA: TGTGCCAGCAGCCACAAGCGCGGGGGGCAAGAGACCCAGTACTTC
J gene: TRBJ2-7; V gene: TRBV5-6; D gene: .; clone size: many; CDR3 protein: CASSLGWDEQYF; CDR3 DNA: TGTGCCAGCAGCTTGGGGTGGGACGAGCAGTACTTC
J gene: TRBJ1-5; V gene: TRBV7-2; D gene: .; clone size: .; CDR3 protein: CASSPVGGQSNQPQHF; CDR3 DNA: TGTGCCAGCAGCCCAGTGGGGGGTCAGAGCAATCAGCCCCAGCATTTT
J gene: TRBJ1-2; V gene: TRBV30; D gene: TRBD1; clone size: .; CDR3 protein: CAWSDEGAVYGYTF; CDR3 DNA: TGTGCCTGGAGTGATGAGGGGGCCGTCTATGGCTACACCTTC
J gene: TRBJ2-5; V gene: TRBV11-2; D gene: TRBD2; clone size: .; CDR3 protein: CASSLGAGGREQKNF; CDR3 DNA: TGTGCCAGCAGCCTAGGAGCGGGAGGGCGCGAGCAAAAGAACTTC
J gene: TRBJ1-1; V gene: TRBV7-3; D gene: .; clone size: .; CDR3 protein: CASSLGVGTEAFF; CDR3 DNA: TGTGCCAGCAGCTTAGGGGTAGGCACTGAAGCTTTCTTT
J gene: TRBJ2-1; V gene: TRBV7-9; D gene: .; clone size: .; CDR3 protein: CASSLSRGYNEQFF; CDR3 DNA: TGTGCCAGCAGCCTATCTCGGGGGTACAATGAGCAGTTCTTC
J gene: TRBJ1-4; V gene: TRBV5-8; D gene: .; clone size: once; CDR3 protein: CASTSWGVAEKLFF; CDR3 DNA: TGTGCCAGCACCTCATGGGGTGTAGCTGAAAAACTGTTTTTT
J gene: TRBJ2-7; V gene: TRBV6-1; D gene: .; clone size: few; CDR3 protein: CASNEGGDVEQYF; CDR3 DNA: TGTGCCAGCAACGAAGGCGGTGACGTCGAGCAGTACTTC
J gene: TRBJ2-7; V gene: TRBV19; D gene: TRBD1; clone size: .; CDR3 protein: CASSTGTGRKGEQYF; CDR3 DNA: TGTGCCAGTAGTACCGGGACAGGGAGAAAGGGCGAGCAGTACTTC
J gene: TRBJ2-7; V gene: TRBV11-3; D gene: TRBD2; clone size: .; CDR3 protein: CASSRGTSGSSYEQYF; CDR3 DNA: TGTGCCAGCAGCCGCGGGACTAGCGGGAGCTCCTACGAGCAGTACTTC
J gene: TRBJ2-3; V gene: TRBV14; D gene: .; clone size: .; CDR3 protein: CASSPPVVDTQYF; CDR3 DNA: TGTGCCAGCAGCCCCCCTGTCGTGGATACGCAGTATTTT
J gene: TRBJ2-7; V gene: TRBV6-1; D gene: .; clone size: .; CDR3 protein: CASSEGAGQYEQYF; CDR3 DNA: TGTGCCAGCAGTGAAGGGGCAGGGCAGTACGAGCAGTACTTC
J gene: TRBJ2-3; V gene: TRBV25-1; D gene: TRBD2; clone size: .; CDR3 protein: CASSVKDLAGITDTQYF; CDR3 DNA: TGTGCCAGCAGTGTCAAAGACTTAGCGGGGATCACAGATACGCAGTATTTT
J gene: TRBJ2-7; V gene: TRBV18; D gene: .; clone size: .; CDR3 protein: CASSPPTGDYEQYF; CDR3 DNA: TGTGCCAGCTCACCCCCAACTGGGGACTACGAGCAGTACTTC
J gene: TRBJ1-5; V gene: TRBV7-2; D gene: .; clone size: .; CDR3 protein: CASSLTGSDYYSNQPQHF; CDR3 DNA: TGTGCCAGCAGCTTAACAGGGTCGGACTATTATAGCAATCAGCCCCAGCATTTT
J gene: TRBJ1-1; V gene: TRBV30; D gene: .; clone size: .; CDR3 protein: CAWRTMNTEAFF; CDR3 DNA: TGTGCCTGGAGGACGATGAACACTGAAGCTTTCTTT
J gene: TRBJ2-7; V gene: TRBV19; D gene: TRBD1; clone size: .; CDR3 protein: CASRRTGGSYEQYF; CDR3 DNA: TGTGCCAGTAGAAGGACAGGGGGTAGCTACGAGCAGTACTTC
J gene: TRBJ1-1; V gene: TRBV7-2; D gene: .; clone size: few; CDR3 protein: CASSTRGLSSEAFF; CDR3 DNA: TGTGCCAGCAGCACCCGGGGCTTGTCGTCTGAAGCTTTCTTT
J gene: TRBJ2-3; V gene: TRBV6-5; D gene: .; clone size: .; CDR3 protein: CASSYSDTRADTQYF; CDR3 DNA: TGTGCCAGCAGTTATTCAGACACACGTGCGGATACGCAGTATTTT
J gene: TRBJ2-7; V gene: TRBV19; D gene: .; clone size: .; CDR3 protein: CASSTAITYEQYF; CDR3 DNA: TGTGCCAGTAGTACGGCTATCACCTACGAGCAGTACTTC
J gene: TRBJ2-1; V gene: TRBV7-3; D gene: .; clone size: .; CDR3 protein: CASSLDGGLGYEQFF; CDR3 DNA: TGTGCCAGCAGCTTAGATGGCGGTTTAGGTTATGAGCAGTTCTTC
J gene: TRBJ1-1; V gene: TRBV30; D gene: .; clone size: .; CDR3 protein: CAWSRANTEAFF; CDR3 DNA: TGTGCCTGGAGTCGGGCGAACACTGAAGCTTTCTTT
J gene: TRBJ1-4; V gene: TRBV10-3; D gene: .; clone size: .; CDR3 protein: CAISESQVIPPENEKLFF; CDR3 DNA: TGTGCCATCAGTGAATCACAGGTGATCCCCCCAGAGAATGAAAAACTGTTTTTT
J gene: TRBJ2-7; V gene: TRBV7-8; D gene: .; clone size: .; CDR3 protein: CASSLDGGLSSYEQYF; CDR3 DNA: TGTGCCAGCAGCTTAGATGGGGGGTTGAGCTCCTACGAGCAGTACTTC
J gene: TRBJ2-3; V gene: TRBV6-1; D gene: .; clone size: .; CDR3 protein: CASSGELTGYF; CDR3 DNA: TGTGCCAGCAGTGGGGAGCTGACTGGGTATTTT
J gene: TRBJ2-3; V gene: TRBV11-2; D gene: TRBD2; clone size: .; CDR3 protein: CASSLLAGGPDTQYF; CDR3 DNA: TGTGCCAGCAGCTTATTGGCGGGAGGGCCGGATACGCAGTATTTT
J gene: TRBJ2-6; V gene: TRBV27; D gene: TRBD1; clone size: .; CDR3 protein: CASGRQGKNSGANVLTF; CDR3 DNA: TGTGCCAGCGGAAGACAGGGGAAGAACTCTGGGGCCAACGTCCTGACTTTC
J gene: TRBJ2-5; V gene: TRBV7-2; D gene: .; clone size: .; CDR3 protein: CASSPQTTGVETQYF; CDR3 DNA: TGTGCCAGCAGCCCCCAGACGACTGGGGTCGAGACCCAGTACTTC
J gene: TRBJ2-7; V gene: TRBV4-2; D gene: .; clone size: .; CDR3 protein: CASSLPPRNEQYF; CDR3 DNA: TGTGCCAGCAGCTTGCCCCCTAGGAACGAGCAGTACTTC
J gene: TRBJ2-5; V gene: TRBV7-3; D gene: .; clone size: .; CDR3 protein: CASAGSYQETQYF; CDR3 DNA: TGTGCCAGCGCCGGCTCCTACCAAGAGACCCAGTACTTC
J gene: TRBJ2-5; V gene: TRBV7-9; D gene: TRBD1; clone size: .; CDR3 protein: CASSLFGFGTGGEETQYF; CDR3 DNA: TGTGCCAGCAGCTTATTCGGTTTTGGGACAGGGGGCGAGGAGACCCAGTACTTC
J gene: TRBJ2-7; V gene: TRBV4-2; D gene: .; clone size: .; CDR3 protein: CASSQDHGEYEQYF; CDR3 DNA: TGTGCCAGCAGCCAAGATCACGGGGAATACGAGCAGTACTTC
J gene: TRBJ1-1; V gene: TRBV30; D gene: .; clone size: .; CDR3 protein: CAGGRNTEAFF; CDR3 DNA: TGTGCCGGAGGACGTAACACTGAAGCTTTCTTT
J gene: TRBJ2-7; V gene: TRBV19; D gene: .; clone size: .; CDR3 protein: CASSVDGSYEQYF; CDR3 DNA: TGTGCCAGTAGTGTCGACGGGTCCTACGAGCAGTACTTC
J gene: TRBJ1-2; V gene: TRBV2; D gene: .; clone size: few; CDR3 protein: CASRTGTSLGYTF; CDR3 DNA: TGTGCCAGCAGAACCGGGACATCTCTTGGCTACACCTTC
J gene: TRBJ2-1; V gene: TRBV4-1; D gene: TRBD2; clone size: .; CDR3 protein: CASSRSSGRALNEQFF; CDR3 DNA: TGCGCCAGCAGCCGTTCTAGCGGGAGGGCCTTAAATGAGCAGTTCTTC
J gene: TRBJ2-7; V gene: TRBV9; D gene: .; clone size: few; CDR3 protein: CASSVSATTSYEQYF; CDR3 DNA: TGTGCCAGCAGCGTTTCGGCAACCACCTCCTACGAGCAGTACTTC
J gene: TRBJ2-5; V gene: TRBV7-9; D gene: .; clone size: .; CDR3 protein: CASSFGQASEETQYF; CDR3 DNA: TGTGCCAGCAGCTTTGGGCAGGCATCCGAAGAGACCCAGTACTTC
J gene: TRBJ2-3; V gene: TRBV2; D gene: TRBD2; clone size: few; CDR3 protein: CASSEAVAGADTQYF; CDR3 DNA: TGTGCCAGCAGTGAAGCGGTAGCGGGGGCAGATACGCAGTATTTT
J gene: TRBJ2-7; V gene: TRBV11-2; D gene: TRBD2; clone size: .; CDR3 protein: CASSLVLAETTEYEQYF; CDR3 DNA: TGTGCCAGCAGCTTAGTGCTAGCGGAAACCACTGAATACGAGCAGTACTTC
J gene: TRBJ2-1; V gene: TRBV11-3; D gene: TRBD2; clone size: .; CDR3 protein: CASSTRTSGRPANEQFF; CDR3 DNA: TGTGCCAGCAGCACCCGGACTAGCGGGAGACCGGCGAATGAGCAGTTCTTC
J gene: TRBJ2-1; V gene: TRBV7-9; D gene: .; clone size: .; CDR3 protein: CASSSTGTNYNEQFF; CDR3 DNA: TGTGCCAGCAGCTCGACAGGGACTAACTACAATGAGCAGTTCTTC
J gene: TRBJ2-3; V gene: TRBV10-1; D gene: .; clone size: .; CDR3 protein: CASSPGTGPDTQYF; CDR3 DNA: TGCGCCAGCAGTCCAGGCACAGGGCCAGATACGCAGTATTTT
J gene: TRBJ2-3; V gene: TRBV7-2; D gene: TRBD1; clone size: .; CDR3 protein: CASSLKGARTQYF; CDR3 DNA: TGTGCCAGCAGCTTAAAGGGGGCCAGGACGCAGTATTTT
J gene: TRBJ1-1; V gene: TRBV5-1; D gene: .; clone size: .; CDR3 protein: CASSPEKNTEAFF; CDR3 DNA: TGCGCCAGCAGTCCAGAGAAGAACACTGAAGCTTTCTTT
J gene: TRBJ2-7; V gene: TRBV7-2; D gene: .; clone size: .; CDR3 protein: CASSREWDEQYF; CDR3 DNA: TGTGCCAGCAGCCGAGAATGGGACGAGCAGTACTTC
J gene: TRBJ1-1; V gene: TRBV5-1; D gene: .; clone size: .; CDR3 protein: CASKTGNTEAFF; CDR3 DNA: TGCGCCAGCAAGACAGGGAACACTGAAGCTTTCTTT
J gene: TRBJ1-1; V gene: TRBV27; D gene: .; clone size: few; CDR3 protein: CASTRPGQNTEAFF; CDR3 DNA: TGTGCCAGCACAAGACCCGGGCAGAACACTGAAGCTTTCTTT
J gene: TRBJ2-1; V gene: TRBV11-3; D gene: .; clone size: once; CDR3 protein: CASSLEPHEQFF; CDR3 DNA: TGTGCCAGCAGCTTAGAGCCGCATGAGCAGTTCTTC
J gene: TRBJ1-2; V gene: TRBV30; D gene: .; clone size: .; CDR3 protein: CAWIRPAGYTF; CDR3 DNA: TGTGCCTGGATAAGGCCCGCTGGCTACACCTTC
J gene: TRBJ2-7; V gene: TRBV5-4; D gene: .; clone size: few; CDR3 protein: CASSFQDYEQYF; CDR3 DNA: TGTGCCAGCAGCTTCCAAGATTACGAGCAGTACTTC
J gene: TRBJ1-1; V gene: TRBV4-2; D gene: .; clone size: .; CDR3 protein: CASSRERNTEAFF; CDR3 DNA: TGTGCCAGCAGTAGGGAACGGAACACTGAAGCTTTCTTT